This TCR beta chain was obtained from a study of blood T cell repertoires in COVID-19. Study as a whole: Whether acute or convalescent, the COVID-19 samples came from the United States, Italy and Spain. T cells, B-cell-depleted T cells, or PBMCs provided the cDNA or gDNA that served as material.

CDR3 length: 18 residues. After removal of 5 bases from V and 1 base from J, the junction contained 5 bases not matched to a gene. Germline V gene data show CDR1 as SGHNT and CDR2 as YENEEA. In the source study's methods: Estimation of nucleated cell counts relied on the amplification of reference gene primers. Sequencing was performed with immunoSEQ multiplex PCR; in TCRdb, only in-frame clones are kept and a portion is missing. D and trimming come from the DNA, and the V and J calls and clone size come from that table. The sample has 250,000 or so clones; 65% to 90% are singletons. The TCR was taken from a woman in her 70s with acute or convalescent COVID-19. Material: peripheral blood. The chain couples TRBV11-3 to TRBJ2-2, with 15 positions matching TRBD2. The CDR3 bases are TGTGCCAGCAGCCTTGGGACTAGCGGGGGGATGAACACCGGGGAGCTGTTTTTT. Translation: CASSLGTSGGMNTGELFF.